Presented here are 5 T cell receptor beta chains from one specimen sequenced in a study of blood T cell repertoires in COVID-19. Sequenced by immunoSEQ multiplex PCR; TCRdb stores in-frame clones only, minus some. The sample consists of roughly 50,000 clones, around 81% of them appearing once. Specimen: peripheral blood. These TCRs come from a woman aged 60 to 75 with acute or convalescent COVID-19.

The rearrangement uses TRBV6-5 and TRBJ2-5; 7 nucleotides match TRBD1. Trimming took 0 bases from V and 9 from J; bases not matched to a gene: 7. This CDR3 has 14 amino acids. Germline V lookup: CDR1 MNHEY, CDR2 SVGAGI. Here the CDR3 reads CASSYSDRPGAQYF. The CDR3 coding sequence is TGTGCCAGCAGTTACTCGGACAGGCCAGGGGCCCAGTACTTC.

The chain couples TRBV5-5 to TRBJ2-2; D not certain. There are 15 residues in the CDR3. The ends were cut back, 0 bases at V and 4 bases at J, with 10 bases in the middle. Germline V CDR1 and CDR2: SGHKS, YYEKEE (reference sequence). The CDR3 region has the DNA TGTGCCAGCAGCTTGGAAGTGCTAGTCACCGGGGAGCTGTTTTTT. Encoded protein: CASSLEVLVTGELFF.

The V and J genes are TRBV3-1 (or the pseudogene TRBV3-2) and TRBJ2-7; 9 nucleotides align to TRBD2. V was pared by 0 bases and J by 4 bases, with 7 bases of the junction left unmatched. The germline gives CDR1 LGHDT, CDR2 YNNKEL (reference sequence). The CDR3 spans 16 residues. For the CDR3, the DNA is TGTGCCAGCAGCCAAGATTCGTCTAGCGGGATGTACGAGCAGTACTTC. Translated, it gives CASSQDSSSGMYEQYF.

The V call is TRBV10-3, the J call TRBJ1-4; unclear D gene. CDR1 ENHRY and CDR2 SYGVKD come from the germline V gene. The CDR3 is 14 amino acids. V lost 3 bases and J 7 bases, leaving 12 bases between the germline ends. The CDR3 nucleotides read TGTGCCATCAGTGAAAGTCAGGCGGGTGAAAAACTGTTTTTT. As protein: CAISESQAGEKLFF.

V usage is TRBV6-5 and J usage is TRBJ1-1, with D maybe TRBD1 (5 bases). Germline V CDR1 and CDR2: MNHEY, SVGAGI. V lost 6 bases and J lost 0, with 14 bases in between. The CDR3 runs to 15 residues. The CDR3 nucleotides are TGTGCCAGCAGCGACAGAATCGGCATGAACACTGAAGCTTTCTTT. Translation gives CASSDRIGMNTEAFF.